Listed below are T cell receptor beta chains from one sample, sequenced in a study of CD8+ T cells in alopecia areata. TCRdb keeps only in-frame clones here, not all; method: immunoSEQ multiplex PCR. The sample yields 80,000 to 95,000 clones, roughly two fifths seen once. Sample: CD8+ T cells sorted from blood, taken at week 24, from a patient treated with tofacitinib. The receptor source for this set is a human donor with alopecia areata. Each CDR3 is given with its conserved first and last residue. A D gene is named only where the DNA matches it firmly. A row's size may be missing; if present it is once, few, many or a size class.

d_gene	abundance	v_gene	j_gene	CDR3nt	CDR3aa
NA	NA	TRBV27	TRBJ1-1	TGTGCCAGCAGTTTCGGACCGGGGACTGAAGCTTTCTTT	CASSFGPGTEAFF
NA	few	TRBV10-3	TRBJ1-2	TGTGCCACCGAGGCCGGGACCGATCTTGGCTACACCTTC	CATEAGTDLGYTF
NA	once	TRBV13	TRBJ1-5	TGTGCCAGCAGCCCGGGACCAACGGAGGGTCAGCCCCAGCATTTT	CASSPGPTEGQPQHF
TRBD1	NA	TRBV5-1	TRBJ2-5	TGCGCCAGCAGCTTAAGGACAGGGCAGACCCAGTACTTC	CASSLRTGQTQYF
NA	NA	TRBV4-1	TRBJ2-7	TGCGCCAGCAACCCACGAGGCCCCGGCGAAGGGGAGCAGTACTTC	CASNPRGPGEGEQYF
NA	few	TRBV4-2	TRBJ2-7	TGTGCCAGCAGCCTACCCCGCGAGGGTGCCGAGCAGTACTTC	CASSLPREGAEQYF
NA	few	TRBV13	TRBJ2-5	TGTGCCAGCCGGACGGGCCGCACCCAGTACTTC	CASRTGRTQYF
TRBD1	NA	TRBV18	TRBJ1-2	TGTGCCAGCTCACCCTGGGACAGGGATAGGAACTATGGCTACACCTTC	CASSPWDRDRNYGYTF
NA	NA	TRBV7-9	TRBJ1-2	TGTGCCAGCAGCTTAGGCCTCACCGAGGGCTACACCTTC	CASSLGLTEGYTF
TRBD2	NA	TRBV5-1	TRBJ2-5	TGCGCCAGCAGATCGCGGGGACTAGCGGGGGAAGAGACCCAGTACTTC	CASRSRGLAGEETQYF
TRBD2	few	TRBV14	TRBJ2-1	TGTGCCAGCAGCCAGCTCCCGGGACTAGCGGGAGTGGGGTCCTACAATGAGCAGTTCTTC	CASSQLPGLAGVGSYNEQFF
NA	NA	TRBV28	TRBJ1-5	TGTGCCAGCAGTTTGGTCAGTAGCAATCAGCCCCAGCATTTT	CASSLVSSNQPQHF
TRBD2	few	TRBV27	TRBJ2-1	TGTGCCAGCAGTTACCTGAGCGGGGACAATGAGCAGTTCTTC	CASSYLSGDNEQFF
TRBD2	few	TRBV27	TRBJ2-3	TGTGCCAGCAGTTTTACTAGCGCTAGCACAGATACGCAGTATTTT	CASSFTSASTDTQYF
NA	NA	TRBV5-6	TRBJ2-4	TGTGCCAGCAGCTGGGGGAGGACTCCCAAAAACATTCAGTACTTC	CASSWGRTPKNIQYF
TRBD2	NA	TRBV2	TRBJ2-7	TGTGCCAGCAGTGAAGTTGCGGGGGACTACGAGCAGTACTTC	CASSEVAGDYEQYF
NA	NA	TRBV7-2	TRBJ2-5	TGTGCCAGCAGCTCTTCGCACAGGGAGACAGAGACCCAGTACTTC	CASSSSHRETETQYF
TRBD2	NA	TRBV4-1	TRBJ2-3	TGCGCCAGCAGCAATCGGCTAGCGGCGAGCACAGATACGCAGTATTTT	CASSNRLAASTDTQYF
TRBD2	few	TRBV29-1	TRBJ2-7	TGCAGCGCCGAAGGTGGCGGGAGGGTGGTCGAGCAGTACTTC	CSAEGGGRVVEQYF
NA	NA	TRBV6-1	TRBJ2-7	TGTGCCAGCAGTGAAGGATCTCTCTACGAGCAGTACTTC	CASSEGSLYEQYF
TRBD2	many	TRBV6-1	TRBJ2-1	TGTGCCAGCAGTGACGGAGCGGGAGGGCGCTTTGTTGAGCAGTTCTTC	CASSDGAGGRFVEQFF
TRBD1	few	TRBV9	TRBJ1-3	TGTGCCAGCAGCGCCAGGGGGTACGCCGGAAACACCATATATTTT	CASSARGYAGNTIYF
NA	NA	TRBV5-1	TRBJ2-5	TGCGCCAGCAGCTTGGAATTAAAAGAGACCCAGTACTTC	CASSLELKETQYF
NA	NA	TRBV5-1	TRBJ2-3	TGCGCCAGCAGCCTGGAGAGTCCCACAGATACGCAGTATTTT	CASSLESPTDTQYF
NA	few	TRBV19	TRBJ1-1	TGTGCCAGTAGTATAGGCGAACGTGAAGCTTTCTTT	CASSIGEREAFF
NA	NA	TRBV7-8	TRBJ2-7	TGTGCCAGCAGCATAGGACTAAACTACGAGCAGTACTTC	CASSIGLNYEQYF
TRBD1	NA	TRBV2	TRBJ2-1	TGTGCCAGCAGTGAGTACAGGGGTCGCAATGAGCAGTTCTTC	CASSEYRGRNEQFF
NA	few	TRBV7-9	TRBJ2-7	TGTGCCAGCAGCACGCGGACAGACACCCCCTACGAGCAGTACTTC	CASSTRTDTPYEQYF
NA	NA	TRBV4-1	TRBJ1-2	TGCGCCAGCAGCCCTGGGGCAGCCGGCTACACCTTC	CASSPGAAGYTF
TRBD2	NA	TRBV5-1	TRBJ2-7	TGCGCCAGCAGCTCCGATTCGGGAGGGCCGTCGTACGAGCAGTACTTC	CASSSDSGGPSYEQYF
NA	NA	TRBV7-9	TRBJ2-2	TGTGCCAGCGAGCTGGACTTAAACACCGGGGAGCTGTTTTTT	CASELDLNTGELFF
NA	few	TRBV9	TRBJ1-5	TGTGCCAGCAGCGTATCAGGGACTAGCAATCAGCCCCAGCATTTT	CASSVSGTSNQPQHF
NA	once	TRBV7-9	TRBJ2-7	TGTGCCAGCAGCGAAACGGGCCTCCTAAGAGAGCAGTACTTC	CASSETGLLREQYF
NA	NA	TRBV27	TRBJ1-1	TGTGCCAGCAGTTTTAATGCCTGGAACACTGAAGCTTTCTTT	CASSFNAWNTEAFF
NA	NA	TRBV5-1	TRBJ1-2	TGCGCCAGCAGCTTGGCCGGGAATGGCTACACCTTC	CASSLAGNGYTF
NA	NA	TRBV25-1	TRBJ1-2	TGTGCCAGCAGTGCCGCCAAGAGCGGCTATGGCTACACCTTC	CASSAAKSGYGYTF
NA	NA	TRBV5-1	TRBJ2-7	TGCGCCAGCAGCTTGAGTCCAGGGGACTACGAGCAGTACTTC	CASSLSPGDYEQYF
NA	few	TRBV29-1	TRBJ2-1	TGCAGCGTTGTATGGCAGAATGAGCAGTTCTTC	CSVVWQNEQFF
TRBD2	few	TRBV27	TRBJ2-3	TGTGCCAGCAGTTCACTAGCGGGAGGTGGCACAGATACGCAGTATTTT	CASSSLAGGGTDTQYF
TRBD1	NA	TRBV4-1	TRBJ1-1	TGCGCCAGCAGCCAAGAGGGGACAGGGTTAGGGGGTGAAGCTTTCTTT	CASSQEGTGLGGEAFF